This T cell receptor beta chain was sequenced during a study of blood T cell repertoires in COVID-19 (dated by TCRdb to about 2020). Concerning the study at large: The collaborator samples originated in the United States, Italy and Spain and spanned the acute and convalescent phases of COVID-19. The prospective study material was composed of cDNA or gDNA derived from T cells, B-cell-depleted T cells, or PBMCs. Deeply sampled blood TCRbeta repertoires from subjects exposed to, actively infected with, or recovered from COVID-19 were included in the dataset. The repertoires were released in a freely available public database intended as a resource for research on the immune response to SARS-CoV-2. The samples were drawn from the first 160 participants of the ongoing ImmuneRACE study and from some 1,300 subjects provided by 6 global collaborators. Sample metadata almost always included a de-identified subject ID, COVID-19 status, age in years and sex. Where available, HLA class I and class II types were taken from metadata supplied by the sample provider and were not determined by assay-based typing. The full study reports these points: The amount of clinical and demographic metadata varied by source and participant and was provided uncurated.

There are a few counts of this clone. It has no known antigen specificity. Per-base quality was not reported, and no clone a single base away is much larger than it. TCRbeta CDR3 regions were amplified from genomic DNA by means of the immunoSEQ Assay, a bias-controlled multiplex PCR. As for how the authors treated the data: Nucleated cell counts per sample were estimated from amplification of reference gene primers within the assay. To quantify the absolute abundance of each unique TCRbeta CDR3 rearrangement, sequence reads were collapsed and filtered. For each sample, productive Simpson clonality was calculated by taking the square root of Simpson's diversity index across productive rearrangements. Sourced from immuneACCESS, this table was stored by TCRdb with only in-frame sequences that have V and J called. A share of the clones is absent; for the studies checked, an unresolved V gene accounts for under half, and the remainder has no known explanation. That table furnishes V, J and clone size, whereas the DNA furnished D and trimming. This sample is represented by around 140,000 clones; 88% of them were singletons. The ten most abundant clones make up 2% to 2.5% of the sample.

The CDR3 holds 15 amino acids from the cysteine to the phenylalanine. Just the 45-base CDR3 DNA is kept, in frame starting at base 1. The germline V gene gives CDR1 as SGHTA and CDR2 as FQGNSA. Deletion took 0 bases off V and 6 bases off J, with a span of 11 bases between the germline ends. Each collaborating institution followed its own protocols to collect whole blood in K2EDTA tubes. For TCRbeta analysis, collaborators shipped samples as frozen whole blood, isolated PBMCs, or DNA extracted from either of those sample types. The chain is encoded by TRBV7-2 joined to TRBJ2-2, with TRBD1 as a weak D call on 5 bases. The receptor comes from a man in his sixties or seventies with active COVID-19. Sample: peripheral blood. The CDR3 reads as follows: CASSLAAAGPGELFF. The nucleotides read TGTGCCAGCAGCTTAGCGGCAGCAGGGCCCGGGGAGCTGTTTTTT. Beyond the CDR3, the reference TRBV7-2 and TRBJ2-2 genes provide the residues; the full variable domain reads: GAGVSQSPSNKVTEKGKDVELRCDPISGHTALYWYRQSLGQGLEFLIYFQGNSAPDKSGLPSDRFSAERTGGSVSTLTIQRTQQEDSAVYLCASSLAAAGPGELFFGEGSRLTVL.